These 20 T cell receptor beta chains were all obtained from the same sample, sequenced in a study of T cell repertoires in cytomegalovirus infection. For these TCRs, the target antigens are not known. Each CDR3 protein is one row after TCRdb ran MiXCR on the reads. In the table there are around 77,000 distinct CDR3 sequences, roughly 22% of which are singletons. Sequenced material: CD8+ T cells from cultured PBMCs, taken from culture after CMV antigen stimulation. The origin of the receptors is a human donor in good health (CMV status not recorded). Some clones in this sample may be carry-over from other donors' samples.

The gene calls are TRBV19 and TRBJ1-6; a possible D gene is TRBD1 (5 bases). This CDR3 is 14 amino acids long. Trimming removed 2 bases from V and 10 bases from J, with 12 bases in between. Germline CDR1 and CDR2: LNHDA and SQIVND (reference sequence). CDR3: CASSILMGLSPLHF. DNA of the CDR3: TGTGCCAGTAGTATATTGATGGGGCTCTCACCCCTCCACTTT.

The V gene is TRBV11-3, the J gene TRBJ2-5; D gene uncertain. This CDR3 region has 13 residues. V was clipped by 2 bases and J by 4 bases, with 8 bases between them. Germline V gives CDR1 SGHNT, CDR2 YENEEA. CDR3 nucleotides: TGTGCCAGCAGCTTATATCTAGGAGAGACCCAGTACTTC. It is translated as CASSLYLGETQYF.

In nucleotides, the CDR3 is TGTGCCAGCAGCGCGGGGCCCGAGCAGTACTTC. Its protein product is CASSAGPEQYF. This chain joins TRBV7-6 and TRBJ2-7, with D perhaps TRBD2 (6 bases). The V end lost 5 bases, the J end lost 6 bases, and 8 bases lay between the germline ends. This CDR3 region has 11 residues. Per the germline V gene, CDR1 is SGHVS and CDR2 is FNYEAQ.

This chain joins TRBV27 and TRBJ2-3; D gene ambiguous. V was clipped by 6 bases and J by 0 bases, with 7 bases between them. The CDR3 has 13 residues. Germline lookup yields CDR1 MNHEY and CDR2 SMNVEV (reference sequence). CDR3 bases: TGTGCCAGCAGCCGCAGAAGCACAGATACGCAGTATTTT. Translated: CASSRRSTDTQYF.

There are many counts of this clonotype. The chain has TRBV5-5 and TRBJ2-1, with D unresolved. With 3 bases removed from V and 0 bases from J, the gap between germline ends came to 10 bases. The CDR3 extends over 15 amino acids. Germline CDR1 is SGHKS and CDR2 is YYEKEE (reference sequence). In DNA form, the CDR3 reads TGTGCCAGCAGCTCAAGGCTAAGCTCCTACAATGAGCAGTTCTTC. This codes for CASSSRLSSYNEQFF. The full variable domain, completed using reference TRBV5-5 and TRBJ2-1, is DAGVTQSPTHLIKTRGQQVTLRCSPISGHKSVSWYQQVLGQGPQFIFQYYEKEERGRGNFPDRFSARQFPNYSSELNVNALLLGDSALYLCASSSRLSSYNEQFFGPGTRLTVL.

This clonotype occurred a few times. V gene TRBV4-1 combines with J gene TRBJ1-6; D is undetermined. The V end was cut by 6 bases, the J end by 8 bases, with 17 bases between. The CDR3 loop spans 15 amino acids. Germline CDR1 and CDR2: MGHRA and YSYEKL. CDR3 sequence (DNA): TGCGCCAGCAGTGAGAGAGGACTCGAGTATTCACCCCTCCACTTT. It yields the protein CASSERGLEYSPLHF.

CDR3 loop: CASSRIGQRNSYGYTF. The CDR3 DNA follows: TGTGCCAGCAGTCGTATCGGACAGCGAAACTCCTATGGCTACACCTTC. The rearrangement links TRBV12-3 or TRBV12-4 to TRBJ1-2; perhaps TRBD1 as D (6 bases). The CDR3 consists of 16 residues. V lost 5 bases and J 4 bases, leaving 20 bases between the germline ends.

The chain couples TRBV6-2 or TRBV6-3 to TRBJ1-2, with D perhaps matching TRBD1 (5 bases). Looked up from germline, CDR1 is MNHEY and CDR2 is SVGEGT. Trimming took 5 bases from V and 5 from J, leaving 9 bases between them. CDR3 length equals 12 residues. DNA of the CDR3: TGTGCCAGCAGTGACCGGGGGTATGGCTACACCTTC. Its protein product is CASSDRGYGYTF.

This clonotype was recorded a few times. The V and J genes are TRBV9 and TRBJ1-2; 7 positions agree with TRBD1. V lost 0 bases and J lost 3; bases outside the gene matches: 11. The CDR3 runs 17 residues. Germline V gene lookup returns CDR1 SGDLS and CDR2 YYNGEE. CDR3 DNA sequence: TGTGCCAGCAGCGTAGTATCGGCAGGGGGAAAAGACTATGGCTACACCTTC. Amino acid sequence: CASSVVSAGGKDYGYTF.

This clonotype was seen a few times. The CDR3 nucleotides read TGTGCCAGCAGTTATAAAGGAAGTGGCTACACCTTC. Translated, it gives CASSYKGSGYTF. This chain joins TRBV19 and TRBJ1-2, with no clear D. V lost 9 bases and J lost 7, with 15 bases in between. The CDR3 contains 12 residues. CDR1 and CDR2 from the germline V gene are LNHDA and SQIVND (reference sequence).

Only a few counts were recorded for this clonotype. J is TRBJ1-4 and V is TRBV7-8; TRBD1 is a possible D gene (5 bases). Trimming cost V 0 bases and J 7 bases, with 15 bases left between them. This CDR3 is 16 amino acids long. CDR1 and CDR2 (germline): SGHVS, FQNEAQ. The CDR3 nucleotides are TGTGCCAGCAGCTTAGCGGGAGGGGTAGTAAGTGAAAAACTGTTTTTT. It codes for CASSLAGGVVSEKLFF.

The sample holds one count of this clonotype. The chain carries TRBV7-2 and TRBJ1-2, with a tentative D call TRBD1 (5 bases). The CDR3 spans 14 residues. CDR1 is SGHTA and CDR2 is FQGNSA in the germline V gene. V was pared by 7 bases and J by 3 bases, with 15 bases between. The CDR3 DNA is TGTGCCAGCAACCTAGGGACTGTGCACTATGGCTACACCTTC. It yields the protein CASNLGTVHYGYTF.

There are a few counts of this clonotype. J is TRBJ2-7 and V is TRBV2, with TRBD2 matching 10 bases. The J segment lost 2 bases and the V segment lost 6 bases, leaving 4 bases of the junction unmatched. The length of the CDR3 is 14 residues. CDR1 and CDR2 (germline): SNHLY, FYNNEI. The CDR3 sequence: CASRPSGGAYEQYF. The CDR3 DNA reads TGTGCCAGCAGACCGAGCGGGGGGGCCTACGAGCAGTACTTC.

Many counts were recorded for this clonotype. The V and J genes are TRBV7-6 and TRBJ2-6, with D perhaps matching TRBD1 or TRBD2 (5 bases each). Germline CDR1 and CDR2: SGHVS and FNYEAQ. The germline V and J ends were trimmed by 5 bases and 0 bases, with 11 bases remaining between them. This CDR3 spans 16 amino acids. For the CDR3, the DNA is TGTGCCAGCAGCCCGGGACGGCTCTCTGGGGCCAACGTCCTGACTTTC. This sequence encodes CASSPGRLSGANVLTF.

Only a few counts were recorded for this clonotype. The V and J genes are TRBV7-2 and TRBJ1-5; D is perhaps TRBD1 (5 bases). Germline CDR1 reads SGHTA; CDR2 reads FQGNSA. Trimming shortened V by 6 bases and J by 1 base, and 22 bases separated the two germline ends. CDR3 size: 18 residues. In DNA form, the CDR3 reads TGTGCCAGCAGACCCGTCCCCAGGGAATGGGGAAGCAATCAGCCCCAGCATTTT. It codes for CASRPVPREWGSNQPQHF. The variable domain in full, completed from reference TRBV7-2 and TRBJ1-5, reads GAGVSQSPSNKVTEKGKDVELRCDPISGHTALYWYRQSLGQGLEFLIYFQGNSAPDKSGLPSDRFSAERTGGSVSTLTIQRTQQEDSAVYLCASRPVPREWGSNQPQHFGDGTRLSIL.

The CDR3 loop is CASSLAPGQGVSGENEQFF. In nucleotides, the CDR3 is TGTGCCAGCAGCTTAGCCCCGGGACAGGGTGTTTCTGGTGAAAATGAGCAGTTCTTC. This chain links TRBV7-6 with TRBJ2-1; 9 positions match TRBD1. Germline values: CDR1 SGHVS, CDR2 FNYEAQ. V was clipped by 0 bases and J by 7 bases; unmatched bases: 16. This CDR3 comprises 19 residues. The whole variable domain, remainder taken from reference TRBV7-6 and TRBJ2-1, is GAGVSQSPRYKVTKRGQDVALRCDPISGHVSLYWYRQALGQGPEFLTYFNYEAQQDKSGLPNDRFSAERPEGSISTLTIQRTEQRDSAMYRCASSLAPGQGVSGENEQFFGPGTRLTVL.

The CDR3 DNA is TGTGCCAGCAGCTTTACAGGGAGAGGAAACACTGAAGCTTTCTTT. Translation gives CASSFTGRGNTEAFF. The rearrangement uses TRBV27 and TRBJ1-1, with a tentative D call TRBD1 (6 bases). This CDR3 is 15 amino acids long. V lost 6 bases and J lost 2, with 16 bases in between. Germline values: CDR1 MNHEY, CDR2 SMNVEV (reference sequence).

This clonotype was counted only a few times. CDR3 DNA sequence: TGTGCCAGCAGCGGCACAGGGAAGACCCAGTACTTC. It is translated as CASSGTGKTQYF. The gene calls are TRBV11-2 and TRBJ2-5, with D perhaps TRBD1 (6 bases). Germline CDR1 and CDR2: SGHAT and FQNNGV. The CDR3 runs 12 residues. The V and J ends lost 5 bases and 6 bases respectively, with 10 bases between them.

This clonotype appeared once. A junction end diverges from the germline sequence, so it may reflect a read error. The chain employs TRBV27 and TRBJ2-1, with D possibly being TRBD2 (5 bases). The germline CDR1 and CDR2 sequences are MNHEY and SMNVEV (reference sequence). The CDR3 extends over 15 amino acids. Here the CDR3 reads CDSSLAWGPNSEQFF. The CDR3 bases are TGTGACAGCAGCCTAGCCTGGGGTCCCAATAGTGAGCAGTTCTTC.

This chain uses TRBV7-2 with TRBJ1-1; tentatively, D is TRBD1 (5 bases). Germline V gene sequence: CDR1 SGHTA, CDR2 FQGNSA. Trimming took off 8 bases at V and 7 bases at J, with 8 bases between the two ends. The CDR3 totals 10 residues. CDR3 nucleotide sequence: TGTGCCAGCCCCGGGGGTGAAGCTTTCTTT. It codes for CASPGGEAFF.